Below are 2 T cell receptor beta chains sequenced from a single sample in a study of blood T cell repertoires in COVID-19. Clones were read by immunoSEQ multiplex PCR, and TCRdb kept only the in-frame ones, dropping some. The top ten clones hold about 1.5% of a sample with roughly 300,000 clones, less than 85% of them seen once. Sequencing input: peripheral blood. Receptors were obtained from a human donor with COVID-19, enrolled during active disease. The donor label of this sample is uncertain.

This sequence joins TRBV18 and TRBJ2-7; 7 bases are shared with TRBD2. CDR1 is KGHSH and CDR2 is LQKENI in the germline V gene. CDR3 length: 14 residues. Trimming took 3 bases from V and 7 from J; bases not matched to a gene: 9. CDR3 nucleotides: TGTGCCAGCTCACCCGGGGGTAGCGGGCGTGAGCAGTACTTC. As protein: CASSPGGSGREQYF.

This sequence joins TRBV28 and TRBJ2-5; 9 bases match TRBD1. CDR3 length: 15 amino acids. V lost 8 bases to trimming and J lost 4 bases; unmatched junction nucleotides: 11. Germline V gene sequence: CDR1 MDHEN, CDR2 SYDVKM. CDR3 sequence (DNA): TGTGCCAGCGGACAGGGGTTTCTTCTCCGAGAGACCCAGTACTTC. Protein: CASGQGFLLRETQYF. The full variable domain, completed using reference TRBV28 and TRBJ2-5, is DVKVTQSSRYLVKRTGEKVFLECVQDMDHENMFWYRQDPGLGLRLIYFSYDVKMKEKGDIPEGYSVSREKKERFSLILESASTNQTSMYLCASGQGFLLRETQYFGPGTRLLVL.